This T cell receptor beta chain was sequenced in a study of radiotherapy plus CTLA-4 blockade in lung cancer. Germline values: CDR1 MGHRA, CDR2 YSYEKL. The length of the CDR3 is 15 residues. J was trimmed by 8 bases and V by 3 bases; bases with no gene match: 6. This clone was seen a handful of times. Clones were read by immunoSEQ multiplex PCR, and TCRdb kept only the in-frame ones, dropping some. The table has about 97,000 clones, under 85% seen once. The material sequenced was peripheral blood, taken from a patient treated with radiotherapy plus ipilimumab. V and J are TRBV4-1 and TRBJ1-3; TRBD1 matches 11 bases. This receptor was obtained from a human donor with non-small cell lung cancer who had a partial response to radiotherapy plus ipilimumab. Some clones in this sample may be carry-over from other donors' samples. The CDR3 nucleotides are TGCGCCAGCAGCCATGGGACAGGGGGGCGAGACACCATATATTTT. It specifies CASSHGTGGRDTIYF.